This is a list of T cell receptor beta chains from one sample in a study of CD8+ T cells in alopecia areata. Sequenced by immunoSEQ multiplex PCR; TCRdb stores in-frame clones only, minus some. The table includes about 190,000 clones, around 56% detected once. Here the sequenced sample was CD4+ T cells sorted from blood, taken at week 4, from a patient treated with tofacitinib. The receptor set was obtained from a human donor with alopecia areata. CDR3s include the opening cysteine and the closing phenylalanine or tryptophan.

v_gene,j_gene,CDR3aa
TRBV18,TRBJ1-1,CASSQRGLNTEAFF
TRBV30,TRBJ1-1,CAWEQGFGTEAFF
TRBV7-9,TRBJ2-1,CASGRGNEQFF
TRBV30,TRBJ2-6,CAWDAQGAGANVLTF
TRBV30,TRBJ2-5,CAWNTRTGGRETQYF
TRBV11-2,TRBJ2-1,CASSLRRAGTSAINEQFF
TRBV30,TRBJ2-2,CAWTKRGLAGAGTGELFF
TRBV7-2,TRBJ2-7,CASSLAQGYEQYF
TRBV11-2,TRBJ2-3,CASSRLPGRDTQYF
TRBV30,TRBJ1-1,CAWSPGRSSGVAFF
TRBV9,TRBJ1-2,CASSEAGANYGYTF
TRBV30,TRBJ2-5,CAWSARDRVMETQYF
TRBV28,TRBJ2-5,CASSATLQTQYF
TRBV19,TRBJ1-2,CASSIRGQGANGYTF
TRBV7-3,TRBJ2-3,CASSLTQRTDTQYF
TRBV2,TRBJ1-1,CASRVGRTNTEAFF
TRBV27,TRBJ1-1,CASRQDRTSTEAFF
TRBV29-1,TRBJ2-7,CSVGPQGGEQYF
TRBV29-1,TRBJ2-3,CSAHDRGTDTQYF
TRBV29-1,TRBJ2-2,CSARPGQGRHGELFF
TRBV6-5,TRBJ2-1,CASSYSGLAGANEQFF
TRBV5-6,TRBJ2-7,CASSLFQWQGIWEQYF
TRBV29-1,TRBJ2-2,CSVDRLRTGELFF
TRBV6-5,TRBJ2-2,CASSYSRYWGELFF
TRBV27,TRBJ1-2,CASSLSGRANYGYTF
TRBV29-1,TRBJ1-1,CSVVVQGKDTEAFF
TRBV29-1,TRBJ2-7,CSVEFRSSGEQYF
TRBV4-3,TRBJ1-1,CASSPGGGNTEAFF
TRBV2,TRBJ2-3,CASSEAPADTQYF
TRBV5-4,TRBJ2-7,CASSLARDTYEQYF
TRBV25-1,TRBJ2-5,CASSSSRGRGGTQYF
TRBV30,TRBJ2-7,CAWSVTFSYEQYF
TRBV9,TRBJ2-7,CASSVQRSGTQYF
TRBV30,TRBJ1-1,CAWSRQLNTEAFF
TRBV2,TRBJ2-3,CASSRWTRTDTQYF
TRBV4-2,TRBJ2-7,CASSQAQGAYEQYF
TRBV27,TRBJ2-1,CASSALADLKGNEQFF
TRBV6-5,TRBJ1-5,CASSRDGWGNQPQHF
TRBV29-1,TRBJ1-1,CSVETQQNTEAFF
TRBV28,TRBJ1-1,CASSLGGGAPTEAFF
TRBV29-1,TRBJ2-7,CSVEGARTYEQYF
TRBV19,TRBJ2-7,CASKAGTAYEQYF
TRBV29-1,TRBJ2-5,CSAGGQGEETQYF
TRBV14,TRBJ2-7,CASSQGASVYEQYF
TRBV2,TRBJ2-5,CASTPARETQYF
TRBV4-1,TRBJ2-7,CASSLRLAGVAVAYEQYF
TRBV2,TRBJ2-7,CASSGDRVDEQYF
TRBV6-1,TRBJ1-3,CASSPRQDSGNTIYF
TRBV29-1,TRBJ2-7,CSVAMGVVEQYF
TRBV7-7,TRBJ1-4,CASSSGTGRANEKLFF
TRBV4-1,TRBJ2-7,CASSQDPNQRLAGGKEQYF
TRBV9,TRBJ1-2,CASSVEPGAGGYTF
TRBV5-4,TRBJ1-2,CASSLTGIPNYGYTF
TRBV29-1,TRBJ1-1,CSSGQGAGEAFF
TRBV5-4,TRBJ2-7,CASSLVVAGGWGEQYF
TRBV6-5,TRBJ2-3,CASSYGSRQDTQYF
TRBV4-1,TRBJ1-2,CASSQDRVRGYTF
TRBV6-5,TRBJ2-1,CASSYSGRVYGIEQFF
TRBV7-9,TRBJ1-4,CASSLKQGINEKLFF
TRBV11-2,TRBJ1-3,CASSSHPGNTIYF